This T cell receptor beta chain appears in the sequencing data of a study of chemoradiotherapy in HPV16-positive cancers. Repertoires were sampled repeatedly during chemoradiotherapy. V lost 4 bases and J lost 1, with 12 bases in between. CDR1 and CDR2 from the germline V gene are SGHRS and YFSETQ. The CDR3 runs 15 residues. Sequencing used immunoSEQ multiplex PCR; TCRdb keeps in-frame clones, though not all of them. The sample includes 9,900 or so clones, more than 70% of them seen just once. Source: tumor tissue, taken from a patient who underwent chemoradiotherapy. The sequence was obtained from a human donor with HPV-associated anogenital cancer. The chain uses TRBV5-1 and TRBJ1-5, with unresolved D. CDR3 amino acids: CASSPNGGSNQPQHF. The CDR3 nucleotides read TGCGCCAGCAGCCCTAATGGCGGAAGCAATCAGCCCCAGCATTTT.